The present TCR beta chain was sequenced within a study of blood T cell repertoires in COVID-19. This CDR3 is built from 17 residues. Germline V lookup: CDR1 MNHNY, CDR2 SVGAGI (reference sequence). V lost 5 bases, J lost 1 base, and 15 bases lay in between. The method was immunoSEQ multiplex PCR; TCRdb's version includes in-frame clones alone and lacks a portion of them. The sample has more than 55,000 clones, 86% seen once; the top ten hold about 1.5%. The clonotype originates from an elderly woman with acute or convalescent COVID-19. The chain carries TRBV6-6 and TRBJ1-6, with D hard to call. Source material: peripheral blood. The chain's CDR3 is CASSLLVGASYNSPLHF. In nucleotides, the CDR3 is TGTGCCAGCAGTCTCCTTGTCGGAGCGTCCTATAATTCACCCCTCCACTTT.